What follows are 23 T cell receptor beta chains derived from one specimen sequenced in a study of T cell changes during pregnancy in multiple sclerosis. TCRdb's copy holds only in-frame clones and misses some; the assay was immunoSEQ multiplex PCR. The sample yields tens of thousands of clones, around 90% seen once. The specimen was peripheral blood, collected in the second trimester of pregnancy. The source is a female donor with multiple sclerosis, enrolled in a pregnancy study.

V is TRBV28 and J is TRBJ1-1, with D possibly matching TRBD1 (6 bases). Between the trimmed V and J ends, which lost 1 base and 10 bases, there was a span of 13 bases. Germline V gives CDR1 MDHEN, CDR2 SYDVKM. CDR3 length equals 13 residues. The CDR3 protein is CASSLLGGGRAFF. The CDR3 region has the DNA TGTGCCAGCAGTTTATTAGGGGGGGGTAGAGCTTTCTTT.

V is TRBV28 and J is TRBJ2-7, with 10 bases that match TRBD1. The V and J ends lost 6 bases and 4 bases, in that order; junction bases with no gene match: 15. Germline V gives CDR1 MDHEN, CDR2 SYDVKM. The CDR3 totals 17 residues. The CDR3 loop is CASRLASGTGDLYEQYF. DNA of the CDR3: TGTGCCAGCAGGTTAGCATCCGGGACAGGGGATCTTTACGAGCAGTACTTC.

The rearrangement uses TRBV18 and TRBJ1-5, with 7 nucleotides matching TRBD1. The CDR3 is made up of 16 amino acids. Germline lookup yields CDR1 KGHSH and CDR2 LQKENI. The junction had 11 bases not matched to a gene; V was cut back by 5 bases and J by 4 bases. In DNA, the CDR3 is TGTGCCAGCTCATCTGGTACAGGGGTTATGAATCAGCCCCAGCATTTT. Its protein product is CASSSGTGVMNQPQHF.

The V gene is TRBV4-3, the J gene TRBJ1-4, with a tentative D call TRBD1 (5 bases). Germline V lookup: CDR1 LGHNA, CDR2 YSLEER. Trimming pared 0 bases from V and 0 bases from J, leaving 11 bases between. CDR3 length: 17 residues. Here the CDR3 reads CASSQERGSATNEKLFF. The CDR3 DNA reads TGCGCCAGCAGCCAAGAGCGGGGGAGTGCAACTAATGAAAAACTGTTTTTT.

This sequence joins TRBV7-2 and TRBJ2-5; 7 bases are shared with TRBD2. The V and J ends lost 2 bases and 3 bases, in that order; junction bases with no gene match: 12. Germline loops: CDR1 SGHTA, CDR2 FQGNSA. The length of the CDR3 is 17 residues. This CDR3 reads CASSLFVGTKGEETQYF. The CDR3 DNA is TGTGCCAGCAGCTTATTCGTCGGGACTAAAGGTGAAGAGACCCAGTACTTC.

V is TRBV11-2 and J is TRBJ2-5; weak D call: TRBD1 (5 bases). The CDR3 has 15 residues. CDR1 is SGHAT, CDR2 FQNNGV, per germline. The V end was cut by 0 bases, the J end by 4 bases, with 12 bases between. CDR3 DNA: TGTGCCAGCAGCTTAGACCCAGGGTCGCCAGAGACCCAGTACTTC. Translation gives CASSLDPGSPETQYF.

Of note for this clone: The sample contains more than one DNA sequence encoding this CDR3. The V gene is TRBV6-1, the J gene TRBJ2-7; 9 nucleotides agree with TRBD2. The CDR3 has 15 amino acids. The V segment lost 0 bases and the J segment 3 bases; nucleotides outside the gene matches: 3. Per germline, CDR1 MNHNS and CDR2 SASEGT. DNA for the CDR3: TGTGCCAGCAGTGAAGCGGCGGGAGGGAACTACGAGCAGTACTTC. This translates into CASSEAAGGNYEQYF.

The rearrangement links TRBV10-3 to TRBJ2-3; 8 nucleotides agree with TRBD1. The trim removed 2 bases at V and 6 bases at J, leaving 4 bases unmatched. Germline V gene sequence: CDR1 ENHRY, CDR2 SYGVKD. The CDR3 spans 14 residues. CDR3 loop: CAISEAYRGDTQYF. CDR3 DNA sequence: TGTGCCATCAGTGAGGCTTACAGGGGGGATACGCAGTATTTT.

The V and J genes are TRBV5-6 and TRBJ2-7; a weak D match, TRBD2 (5 bases). The CDR3 spans 13 residues. With 4 bases removed from V and 2 bases from J, the gap between germline ends came to 10 bases. Looked up from germline, CDR1 is SGHDT and CDR2 is YYEEEE. The CDR3 loop reads CASSPGITYEQYF. Written as DNA, the CDR3 is TGTGCCAGCAGCCCCGGGATTACCTACGAGCAGTACTTC.

This sequence joins TRBV4-3 and TRBJ2-7; TRBD1 matches at 7 bases. The J segment lost 7 bases and the V segment lost 3 bases, leaving 9 bases of the junction unmatched. The CDR3 covers 14 residues. Germline assignment: CDR1 LGHNA and CDR2 YSLEER. CDR3 nucleotides: TGCGCCAGCAGCCAGCAGGGGGTTACGGGTGAGCAGTACTTC. Translation gives CASSQQGVTGEQYF.

The rearrangement links TRBV6-5 to TRBJ1-1; tentatively, D is TRBD1 (5 bases). The germline gives CDR1 MNHEY, CDR2 SVGAGI. The CDR3 length is 14 residues. V was clipped by 5 bases and J by 1 base, with 11 bases between them. The CDR3 is CASSRRTGNTEAFF. Written as DNA, the CDR3 is TGTGCCAGCAGTCGCCGCACAGGGAACACTGAAGCTTTCTTT.

The chain is built from TRBV28 and TRBJ1-2, with TRBD1 identical over 9 bases. The CDR3 contains 14 residues. Germline assignment: CDR1 MDHEN and CDR2 SYDVKM. V lost 9 bases and J lost 7; bases outside the gene matches: 12. This CDR3 is CASRLLETGGGYTF. The CDR3 DNA reads as TGTGCCAGTAGGCTTTTAGAGACAGGGGGTGGCTACACCTTC.

CDR3 nucleotides: TGTGCCAGCAGCCGTGGGGAGAGCCATGAGCAGTTCTTC. This translates into CASSRGESHEQFF. The gene calls are TRBV6-6 and TRBJ2-1; D perhaps matches TRBD2 (5 bases). Germline V CDR1 and CDR2: MNHNY, SVGAGI (reference sequence). Trimming took off 6 bases at V and 8 bases at J, with 14 bases between the two ends. CDR3 length equals 13 residues.

This chain links TRBV12-2 with TRBJ1-1; the table calls TRBD1, which could not be checked here. TRBV12-2 is a recognized pseudogene. The CDR3 extends over 15 amino acids. The chain's CDR3 is CASRSPQAPNTEAFF. In DNA form, the CDR3 reads TGTGCAAGTCGCTCCCCGCAGGCCCCGAACACTGAAGCTTTCTTT.

The rearrangement joins TRBV9 to TRBJ2-7; possibly TRBD2 for D (5 bases). Germline CDR1 is SGDLS and CDR2 is YYNGEE. The ends were cut back, 1 base at V and 7 bases at J, with 15 bases in the middle. This CDR3 is 14 amino acids long. DNA of the CDR3: TGTGCCAGCAGCGTACCGGGGTCAACCTTAGAGCAGTACTTC. Its translation: CASSVPGSTLEQYF.

The V and J genes are TRBV5-5 and TRBJ2-3; the match to TRBD2 covers 9 bases. Trimming at V came to 4 bases and at J to 1 base, leaving 7 bases not matched to a gene. CDR1 is SGHKS and CDR2 is YYEKEE in the germline V gene (reference sequence). This CDR3 is built from 16 residues. CDR3 DNA: TGTGCCAGCAGCCGAGGGACTAGCCGAGGCACAGATACGCAGTATTTT. It encodes CASSRGTSRGTDTQYF.

The V and J genes are TRBV7-9 and TRBJ1-1, with D possibly matching TRBD1 (5 bases). The V end lost 0 bases, the J end lost 9 bases, and 11 bases lay between the germline ends. This CDR3 is 13 amino acids long. CDR1 and CDR2 from the germline V gene are SEHNR and FQNEAQ (reference sequence). Here the CDR3 reads CASSLAGDRKAFF. The CDR3 DNA is TGTGCCAGCAGCTTAGCGGGCGACAGAAAAGCTTTCTTT.

The chain couples TRBV7-2 to TRBJ2-5, with 9 positions matching TRBD2. The CDR3 runs to 15 residues. J gave up 5 bases and V 2 bases, and 6 bases lay outside the gene matches. Per the germline V gene, CDR1 is SGHTA and CDR2 is FQGNSA. Here the CDR3 reads CASSLLRGGLETQYF. The CDR3 DNA follows: TGTGCCAGCAGCTTATTGCGGGGGGGCTTGGAGACCCAGTACTTC.

V usage is TRBV6-4 and J usage is TRBJ2-3; weak D call: TRBD1 (6 bases). The germline V gene encodes CDR1 MRHNA and CDR2 SNTAGT. The germline V and J ends were trimmed by 4 bases and 0 bases, with 11 bases remaining between them. The CDR3 covers 15 residues. CDR3 in amino acids: CASSARGTSTDTQYF. The CDR3 region has the DNA TGTGCCAGCAGTGCCAGGGGAACGAGCACAGATACGCAGTATTTT.

The V and J genes are TRBV7-9 and TRBJ1-2, with TRBD1 identical over 9 bases. This CDR3 comprises 15 residues. Germline CDR1 and CDR2: SEHNR and FQNEAQ (reference sequence). The V segment lost 3 bases and the J segment 7 bases; nucleotides outside the gene matches: 9. DNA of the CDR3: TGTGCCAGCAGCTTCGCGACAGGGGGTCCAGCTGGCTACACCTTC. Amino acid sequence: CASSFATGGPAGYTF.

To note about this clone: The junction departs from germline at one end; a sequencing error may be responsible. The chain is built from TRBV6-1 and TRBJ2-5; 14 nucleotides agree with TRBD2. The V gene's germline CDR1 is MNHNS and CDR2 SASEGT. The CDR3 covers 15 residues. The CDR3 DNA follows: TGTGCCAGCAGTGACCTAAGGACTAGCGGGGGGCCCCGAAACTTC. Translating it yields CASSDLRTSGGPRNF.

V is TRBV30 and J is TRBJ1-2, with TRBD1 matching 9 bases. The CDR3 extends over 12 amino acids. The germline gives CDR1 GTSNPN, CDR2 SVGIG (reference sequence). Trimming at V came to 3 bases and at J to 4 bases, leaving 0 bases not matched to a gene. The CDR3 sequence: CAWRTGGYGYTF. DNA for the CDR3: TGTGCCTGGAGGACAGGGGGCTATGGCTACACCTTC.

The genes are TRBV27 and TRBJ1-2; D not certain. Per germline, CDR1 MNHEY and CDR2 SMNVEV (reference sequence). The V end was cut by 3 bases, the J end by 2 bases, with 13 bases between. CDR3 length: 15 amino acids. CDR3 residues: CASSFFREENYGYTF. The CDR3 region has the DNA TGTGCCAGCAGTTTTTTCCGAGAGGAAAACTATGGCTACACCTTC.